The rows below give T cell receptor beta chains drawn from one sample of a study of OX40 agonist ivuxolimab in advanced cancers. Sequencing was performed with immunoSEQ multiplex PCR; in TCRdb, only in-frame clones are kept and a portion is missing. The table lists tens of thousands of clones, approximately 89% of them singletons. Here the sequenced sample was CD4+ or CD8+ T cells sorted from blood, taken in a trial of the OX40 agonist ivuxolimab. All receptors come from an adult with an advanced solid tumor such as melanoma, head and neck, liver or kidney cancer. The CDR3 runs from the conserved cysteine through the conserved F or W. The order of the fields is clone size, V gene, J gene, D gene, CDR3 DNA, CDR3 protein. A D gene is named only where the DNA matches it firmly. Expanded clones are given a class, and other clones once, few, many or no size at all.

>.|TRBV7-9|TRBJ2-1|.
TGTGCCAGCAGCCTTGACAGGTTATACAATGAGCAGTTCTTC
CASSLDRLYNEQFF
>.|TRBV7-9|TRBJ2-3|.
TGTGCCAGCAGCTCCCGGGACTCACCTGTTGATACGCAGTATTTT
CASSSRDSPVDTQYF
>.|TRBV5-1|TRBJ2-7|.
TGCGCCAGCAGCTTGGATTGGCCCTACGAGCAGTACTTC
CASSLDWPYEQYF
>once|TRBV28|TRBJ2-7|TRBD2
TGTGCCAGCAGCTCCGGACTAGCGGTTCAGGCCCAATCCAAAGACGAGCAGTACTTC
CASSSGLAVQAQSKDEQYF
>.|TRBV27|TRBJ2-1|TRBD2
TGTGCCAGCACTTCCCTGGGAGCGGGAGGGATTTACAATGAGCAGTTCTTC
CASTSLGAGGIYNEQFF
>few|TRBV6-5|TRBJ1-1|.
TGTGCCAGCAGTCTTGGGGAACACGCACTAGAAGCTTTCTTT
CASSLGEHALEAFF
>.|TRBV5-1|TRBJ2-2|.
TGCGCCAGCAGCTGGGGACCAACTGGAGGGGCCGGGGAGCTGTTTTTT
CASSWGPTGGAGELFF
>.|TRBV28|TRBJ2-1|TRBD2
TGTGCCAGCAGTCCCCTAATAGCGGGCTCCTACAATGAGCAGTTCTTC
CASSPLIAGSYNEQFF
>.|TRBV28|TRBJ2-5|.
TGTGCCAGCCAAACGTGGCCGGAGACCCAGTACTTC
CASQTWPETQYF
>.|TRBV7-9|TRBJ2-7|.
TGTGCCAGCAGCTTTTTGGGACCCTCCTACGAGCAGTACTTC
CASSFLGPSYEQYF
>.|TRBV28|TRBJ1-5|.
TGTGCCAGCAGCCTAGGACAGACAAATCAGCCCCAGCATTTT
CASSLGQTNQPQHF
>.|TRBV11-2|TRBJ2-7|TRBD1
TGTGCCAGTAGCTTGGCAGGGGGTTATTCCTACGAGCAGTACTTC
CASSLAGGYSYEQYF
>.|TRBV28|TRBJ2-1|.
TGTGCCAGCAGTCTAGGGGACTCCGACAATGAGCAGTTCTTC
CASSLGDSDNEQFF
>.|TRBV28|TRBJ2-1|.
TGTGCCAGCAGTTTGAGGGACCTCTCCTACAATGAGCAGTTCTTC
CASSLRDLSYNEQFF
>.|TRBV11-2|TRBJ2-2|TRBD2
TGTGCCAGCAGCTTCCGACTAGCGGGTGTGTCGGACGGGGAGCTGTTTTTT
CASSFRLAGVSDGELFF
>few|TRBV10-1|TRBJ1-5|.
TGCGCCAGGGAGGGAGGGCATTTT
CAREGGHF
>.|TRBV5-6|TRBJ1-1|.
TGTGCCAGCAGCTTTCGATCCTCTTCGGCTTTCTTT
CASSFRSSSAFF
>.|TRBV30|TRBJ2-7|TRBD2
TGTGCCTGGAGTGTACTAGCGGGTGTTGACTACGAGCAGTACTTC
CAWSVLAGVDYEQYF
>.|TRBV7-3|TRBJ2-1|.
TGTGCCAGCGCAGAATTAGGCTCCTACAATGAGCAGTTCTTC
CASAELGSYNEQFF
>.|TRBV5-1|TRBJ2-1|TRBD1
TGCGCCAGCAGCTTGAACAGAGGGACAGGGCTCAATGAGCAGTTCTTC
CASSLNRGTGLNEQFF
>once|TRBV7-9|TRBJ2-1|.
TGTGCCAGCAGCTCGGACACCTCCTACAATGAGCAGTTCTTC
CASSSDTSYNEQFF
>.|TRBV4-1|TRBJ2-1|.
TGCGCCAGCAGCCAAGATAATTTGGTCTGGCAGTTCTTC
CASSQDNLVWQFF
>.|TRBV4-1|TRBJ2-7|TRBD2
TGCGCCAGCAGCCGGTTGGGACTAGCGGGTTACGAGCAGTACTTC
CASSRLGLAGYEQYF
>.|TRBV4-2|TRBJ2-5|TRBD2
TGTGCCAGCAGCCAAGAATTAGCGGGAGTTCAAGAGACCCAGTACTTC
CASSQELAGVQETQYF
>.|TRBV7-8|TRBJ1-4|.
TGTGCCAGCAGCTTAGAAACAGGGAGGAGTGAAAAACTGTTTTTT
CASSLETGRSEKLFF
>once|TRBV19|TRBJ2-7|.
TGTGCCAGTAGAGTCGTATTCGGGGCGGCCGAGCAGTACTTC
CASRVVFGAAEQYF
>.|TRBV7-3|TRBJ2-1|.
TGTGCCAGCAGTCCTCTAGCGAGCTCCTACAATGAGCAGTTCTTC
CASSPLASSYNEQFF
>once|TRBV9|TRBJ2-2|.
TGTGCCAGCAGCGTAGAAGCGGAGCTGAACACCGGGGAGCTGTTTTTT
CASSVEAELNTGELFF
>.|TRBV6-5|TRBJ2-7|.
TGTGCCAGCAGTTATAACGGCTACGAGCAGTACTTC
CASSYNGYEQYF
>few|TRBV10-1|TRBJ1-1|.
TGCGCCAGCAGTGACAGGGGGAACACTGAAGCTTTCTTT
CASSDRGNTEAFF
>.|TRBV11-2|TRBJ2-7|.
TGTGCCAGCAGCTTAGGACCCTACTACGAGCAGTACTTC
CASSLGPYYEQYF
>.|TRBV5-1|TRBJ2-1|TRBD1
TGCGCCAGCAGACTGCCGTGGGGACAGGGGGCGAGTGAGCAGTTCTTC
CASRLPWGQGASEQFF
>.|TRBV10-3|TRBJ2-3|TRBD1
TGTGCCATCAGTGAATCGGGACAGGGGGCCGTGCTGACGCAGTATTTT
CAISESGQGAVLTQYF
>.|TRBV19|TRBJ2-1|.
TGTGCCAGTAGTCCCGGGGCCCAGTATGAGCAGTTCTTC
CASSPGAQYEQFF
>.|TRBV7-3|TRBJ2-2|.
TGTGCCAGCAGCTCCGAGCCGGGCCCTCGCAATCCTGGGGAGCTGTTTTTT
CASSSEPGPRNPGELFF
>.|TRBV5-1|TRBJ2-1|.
TGCGCCAGCATTTCTCAGGGCGAGCAGTTCTTC
CASISQGEQFF
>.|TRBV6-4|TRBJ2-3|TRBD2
TGTGCCAGCAGCAAGACTAGCACACGCACAGATACGCAGTATTTT
CASSKTSTRTDTQYF